The rows below give T cell receptor beta chains drawn from one sample of a study of tumor-infiltrating lymphocytes in primary liver carcinoma. TCRdb passed the multiplex PCR reads through MiXCR, listing each CDR3 protein once. Among a few hundred thousand distinct CDR3 sequences listed, approximately 58% were seen once. The material sequenced was peripheral blood. Receptor source: a woman aged 30 to 39 with primary liver carcinoma and hepatitis B virus infection. The CDR3 runs from the conserved cysteine through the conserved F or W. Fields, in order: D gene, V gene, clone size, J gene, CDR3 protein, CDR3 DNA. A D gene is named only where the DNA matches it firmly. Only part of the rows carry a size: once, few, many, or a class if the clone is expanded.

.,TRBV6-5,few,TRBJ1-3,CASSYSPAESGNTIYF,TGTGCCAGCAGTTACTCGCCAGCCGAGAGTGGAAACACCATATATTTT
TRBD1,TRBV11-3,.,TRBJ1-2,CASSLLNRGDYGNTF,TGTGCCAGCAGCTTATTAAACAGGGGAGACTATGGCAACACCTTC
TRBD1,TRBV6-1,many,TRBJ1-2,CASSEGGDRGRPGYTF,TGTGCCAGCAGTGAAGGGGGGGACAGGGGGCGTCCTGGCTACACCTTC
TRBD1,TRBV10-2,.,TRBJ2-7,CASSAGTGVFYEQYF,TGCGCCAGCAGTGCCGGGACAGGGGTGTTCTACGAGCAGTACTTC
.,TRBV11-2,.,TRBJ1-2,CASRHGGLAIGYTF,TGTGCCAGCAGACACGGGGGGCTGGCCATTGGCTACACCTTC
.,TRBV6-6,few,TRBJ2-3,CASSPMQGNTDTQYF,TGTGCCAGCAGCCCCATGCAGGGAAACACAGATACGCAGTATTTT
.,TRBV11-2,.,TRBJ2-7,CVRPQIQGIYEQYF,TGTGTTCGCCCCCAGATCCAGGGGATATACGAGCAGTACTTC
.,TRBV7-9,many,TRBJ1-1,CASGTSNTEAFF,TGTGCCAGCGGTACTTCAAACACTGAAGCTTTCTTT
.,TRBV7-9,.,TRBJ1-2,CDSSRRENYGYTF,TGTGACAGCAGCCGAAGGGAGAACTATGGTTACACCTTC
TRBD1,TRBV19,.,TRBJ1-2,CASSMSGQVKGYTF,TGTGCCAGTAGTATGTCGGGACAGGTCAAAGGCTACACCTTC
TRBD2,TRBV5-6,.,TRBJ2-7,CASSLLADLYEQYF,TGTGCCAGCAGCCTACTAGCGGACCTATACGAGCAGTACTTC
TRBD2,TRBV11-2,.,TRBJ2-3,CASSRPAGGVTQYF,TGTGCCAGCAGCCGACCAGCGGGAGGGGTTACACAGTATTTT
.,TRBV6-2/TRBV6-3,.,TRBJ2-7,CASRGSAGYEQYF,TGTGCCAGCAGAGGTAGCGCGGGCTACGAGCAGTACTTC
.,TRBV14,many,TRBJ2-1,CASSQSRSEQFF,TGTGCCAGCAGCCAAAGTCGGAGTGAGCAGTTCTTC
TRBD2,TRBV7-8,.,TRBJ2-5,CASKIAGGPRETQYF,TGTGCCAGCAAAATAGCGGGAGGGCCCCGAGAGACCCAGTACTTC
.,TRBV5-4,.,TRBJ2-2,CASSSMAEGTGELFF,TGTGCCAGCAGCTCCATGGCGGAAGGGACCGGGGAGCTGTTTTTT
TRBD1,TRBV5-6,many,TRBJ1-6,CASRNDRGLPNSPLHF,TGTGCCAGCAGGAATGACAGGGGGCTTCCTAATTCACCCCTCCACTTT
TRBD2,TRBV5-5,few,TRBJ2-3,CASSILLAGDTQYF,TGTGCCAGCAGCATACTACTAGCGGGAGATACGCAGTATTTT
TRBD1,TRBV12-3/TRBV12-4,few,TRBJ1-1,CASRYRGNTEAFF,TGTGCCAGCAGGTACAGGGGGAACACTGAAGCTTTCTTT
.,TRBV12-3/TRBV12-4,many,TRBJ1-2,CASSLRGGYTF,TGTGCCAGCAGTCTCAGGGGTGGCTACACCTTC
.,TRBV11-2,few,TRBJ2-3,CASSLGTDTQCF,TGTGCCAGCAGCTTAGGTACAGATACGCAGTGTTTT
.,TRBV28,.,TRBJ2-7,CASKGVIYEQYF,TGTGCCAGCAAGGGGGTGATCTACGAGCAGTACTTC
.,TRBV6-2/TRBV6-3,few,TRBJ2-3,CASSDGRLSGTDTQYF,TGTGCCAGCAGTGACGGACGTCTCTCTGGCACAGATACGCAGTATTTT
.,TRBV13,.,TRBJ2-7,CASNVRTPTSYEQYF,TGTGCCAGCAACGTTCGGACTCCTACATCCTACGAGCAGTACTTC
.,TRBV11-2,.,TRBJ2-2,CACHGGPTISRNTGELFF,TGTGCCTGCCATGGGGGACCGACCATTTCCCGGAACACCGGGGAGCTGTTTTTT
.,TRBV12-3/TRBV12-4,.,TRBJ2-5,CASSLREANQETQYF,TGTGCCAGCAGTTTAAGGGAAGCGAACCAAGAGACCCAGTACTTC
TRBD2,TRBV6-5,many,TRBJ2-3,CASSGWGGRTDTQYF,TGTGCCAGCAGCGGGTGGGGGGGACGCACAGATACGCAGTATTTT
TRBD2,TRBV11-2,.,TRBJ2-1,CASSLARTSDGEQFF,TGTGCCAGCAGCTTGGCCCGGACTAGCGATGGTGAACAGTTCTTC
TRBD2,TRBV29-1,once,TRBJ2-6,CSVGGAGGKGSGANVLTF,TGCAGCGTTGGAGGGGCGGGAGGGAAGGGGTCTGGGGCCAACGTCCTGACTTTC
.,TRBV5-4,few,TRBJ1-6,CASSLRPPEVTYNSPLHF,TGTGCCAGCAGCCTCCGGCCCCCCGAAGTCACCTATAATTCACCCCTCCACTTT
.,TRBV29-1,many,TRBJ2-1,CSAPTGSLIDEQFF,TGCAGCGCTCCTACCGGGAGCCTCATCGATGAGCAGTTCTTC
.,TRBV14,.,TRBJ1-2,CASSHWTATGYIF,TGTGCCAGCAGCCATTGGACAGCCACGGGCTACATCTTC
.,TRBV6-5,many,TRBJ1-4,CASSYSLGAHEKLFF,TGTGCCAGCAGTTACTCGTTGGGGGCGCATGAAAAACTGTTTTTT
TRBD2,TRBV6-2/TRBV6-3,.,TRBJ2-1,CASSTLAGGSDSEQFF,TGTGCCAGCAGTACATTAGCGGGAGGGTCGGACAGTGAGCAGTTCTTC
TRBD2,TRBV7-9,once,TRBJ2-1,CASSFSGRVGVEQFF,TGTGCCAGCAGCTTTAGCGGGAGGGTCGGCGTTGAGCAGTTCTTC
.,TRBV7-9,few,TRBJ1-1,CASSLGLVRDKNTEAFF,TGTGCCAGCAGCTTAGGTTTAGTAAGGGACAAGAACACTGAAGCTTTCTTT
TRBD1,TRBV6-9,.,TRBJ1-2,CASSFTGTGMDGYTF,TGTGCCAGCAGTTTTACCGGGACAGGGATGGATGGCTACACCTTC
.,TRBV5-4,.,TRBJ2-5,CVSSAERTKETQYF,TGTGTCAGCAGCGCCGAGCGGACCAAAGAGACCCAGTACTTC
TRBD1,TRBV5-4,many,TRBJ2-5,CASSASTGYGETQYF,TGTGCCAGCAGCGCCTCGACAGGGTATGGAGAGACCCAGTACTTC
TRBD1,TRBV12-3/TRBV12-4,few,TRBJ2-2,CASSLNTGGAGGELFF,TGTGCCAGCAGTCTCAATACAGGGGGCGCCGGCGGGGAGCTGTTTTTT
.,TRBV24-1,.,TRBJ2-1,CATSDVSGKGTMSSEQFF,TGTGCCACCAGTGATGTGTCAGGGAAAGGGACAATGAGCTCAGAGCAGTTCTTC
.,TRBV5-6,many,TRBJ2-5,CASRSGPLGETQYF,TGTGCCAGCAGATCCGGCCCCCTGGGAGAGACCCAGTACTTC